This TCR beta chain comes out of a study of regulatory T cells in long-lasting Graves disease. According to the study, TCR beta libraries were built with iRepertoire HTBI primers and CDR3-region Arm-PCR. Each CDR3 protein gets one entry after TCRdb re-called the multiplex PCR reads with MiXCR. The data show more than 650,000 distinct CDR3 sequences, 30% seen once. Study-level points and caveats: Persistent Graves' disease cases displayed lower TCR diversity than newly diagnosed ones.

Turning to this clonotype: Its cognate antigen is unknown. This CDR3 is missing its conserved last phenylalanine or tryptophan, likely due to a read error.

J was trimmed by 7 bases and V by 6 bases; bases with no gene match: 6. This CDR3 spans 14 amino acids. This sample's time point: persistent/refractory GD, antithyroid drugs over 5 years with positive TRAb. The authors made the TCR library using RNA they extracted from PBMCs. The sample consisted of peripheral blood mononuclear cells (PBMCs), taken when the disease was refractory, from a patient treated with antithyroid drugs. This clonotype was sampled from a female donor with Graves disease. The chain links TRBV12-3 or TRBV12-4 to TRBJ1-6, with 7 positions matching TRBD1. The CDR3 DNA is TGTGCCAGCAGCACCGGGACAGAAAATTCACCCCTCCACCTT. Translating it yields CASSTGTENSPLHL.